One and the same sample provided the 14 T cell receptor beta chains below, sequenced in a study of cytomegalovirus exposure and HLA in healthy donors. 13 Jbeta primers and 60 Vbeta primers were used for the PCR. TCRdb keeps only in-frame clones here, not all; method: immunoSEQ multiplex PCR. The sample consists of about 140,000 clones, just under 85% of them appearing once. Material for sequencing was PBMCs. The receptors here all came from a woman in her 40s in good health and CMV-seronegative.

This chain uses TRBV4-2 with TRBJ2-3, with a possible D match to TRBD2 (6 bases). V shed 0 bases and J shed 2 bases, with 15 bases lying between them. Germline V lookup: CDR1 LGHNA, CDR2 YNFKEQ. This CDR3 comprises 17 residues. The CDR3, as DNA: TGTGCCAGCAGCCAAGAATCTAGGGGACTCAACACAGATACGCAGTATTTT. Translating it yields CASSQESRGLNTDTQYF.

The chain uses TRBV6-5 and TRBJ1-5; D is ambiguous. Germline V gene sequence: CDR1 MNHEY, CDR2 SVGAGI. With 7 bases removed from V and 5 bases from J, the gap between germline ends came to 18 bases. The CDR3 has 15 amino acids. CDR3 amino acids: CASNDLVRMDQPQHF. Here the CDR3 DNA reads TGTGCCAGCAACGATTTAGTGAGAATGGATCAGCCCCAGCATTTT.

This chain joins TRBV4-3 and TRBJ2-1; 7 bases fit TRBD2. The CDR3 is 15 amino acids. With V trimmed by 0 bases and J by 6 bases, 5 bases remained unmatched. CDR1 is LGHNA and CDR2 is YSLEER in the germline V gene. DNA of the CDR3: TGCGCCAGCAGCCAAGATCGGGGGGAAGTCAATGAGCAGTTCTTC. It specifies CASSQDRGEVNEQFF.

The chain carries TRBV11-3 and TRBJ1-1; D not resolved. V was shortened by 3 bases and J by 5 bases, with 13 bases between the two germline ends. Germline V lookup: CDR1 SGHNT, CDR2 YENEEA. The CDR3 is made up of 14 amino acids. The CDR3 nucleotides read TGTGCCAGCAGCTTTGAGGGCAGTTTAACTGAAGCTTTCTTT. It translates to CASSFEGSLTEAFF.

The rearrangement links TRBV11-1 to TRBJ2-5, with TRBD2 matching over 10 bases. V trimming: 5 bases; J trimming: 3 bases; junction bases outside the gene matches: 9. Looked up from germline, CDR1 is SGHAT and CDR2 is FQDESV (reference sequence). The CDR3 runs to 16 residues. CDR3 bases: TGTGCCAGCAGCCCACCAAGCGGGAGGGGGGAAGAGACCCAGTACTTC. As protein: CASSPPSGRGEETQYF.

The chain carries TRBV5-4 and TRBJ2-1; D may be TRBD1 (6 bases). The CDR3 is 15 amino acids. V was clipped by 3 bases and J by 3 bases, with 13 bases between them. Looked up from germline, CDR1 is SGHNT and CDR2 is YYREEE (reference sequence). The CDR3 reads CASSYLTGSYNEQFF. DNA for the CDR3: TGTGCCAGCAGCTACCTCACAGGGAGCTACAATGAGCAGTTCTTC.

V and J are TRBV10-3 and TRBJ2-6, with D tentatively TRBD2 (7 bases). There are 17 residues in the CDR3. Trimming took off 7 bases at V and 2 bases at J, with 18 bases between the two ends. Germline CDR1 is ENHRY and CDR2 is SYGVKD. In nucleotides, the CDR3 is TGTGCCATCACCAACAGGGAGGGGCTCCCTGGGGCCAACGTCCTGACTTTC. Its protein is CAITNREGLPGANVLTF.

This clone occurred once. This chain connects TRBV5-1 to TRBJ1-2; a possible D gene is TRBD1 (6 bases). V gave up 1 base and J gave up 4 bases, with 11 bases separating them. This CDR3 has 14 amino acids. Germline V gene lookup returns CDR1 SGHRS and CDR2 YFSETQ. The CDR3 DNA reads TGCGCCAGCAGCTTGAACAGGGATACCTATGGCTACACCTTC. Its translation is CASSLNRDTYGYTF.

The V gene is TRBV9, the J gene TRBJ2-2; 13 positions agree with TRBD2. Germline CDR1 is SGDLS and CDR2 is YYNGEE. This CDR3 region has 20 residues. J gave up 5 bases and V 6 bases, and 19 bases lay outside the gene matches. CDR3 sequence (DNA): TGTGCCAGCAACCGGGGACTAGCGGGACCTATTCCTTGGGGGACCGGGGAGCTGTTTTTT. It translates to CASNRGLAGPIPWGTGELFF. Complete variable domain (other parts from reference TRBV9 and TRBJ2-2): DSGVTQTPKHLITATGQRVTLRCSPRSGDLSVYWYQQSLDQGLQFLIQYYNGEERAKGNILERFSAQQFPDLHSELNLSSLELGDSALYFCASNRGLAGPIPWGTGELFFGEGSRLTVL.

The chain is built from TRBV11-3 and TRBJ2-3, with 8 bases matching TRBD1. CDR3 length: 16 residues. The V gene end was trimmed by 5 bases and the J gene end by 7 bases; junction bases not matched to a gene: 14. CDR1 is SGHNT, CDR2 YENEEA, per germline. DNA of the CDR3: TGTGCCAGCAGCCGGAGGGGCGGGACAGGACGCCATACGCAGTATTTT. This sequence encodes CASSRRGGTGRHTQYF.

The genes are TRBV4-1 and TRBJ1-1; D is perhaps TRBD1 (5 bases). Germline V gene sequence: CDR1 MGHRA, CDR2 YSYEKL. CDR3 length: 14 residues. V was shortened by 8 bases and J by 4 bases, with 17 bases between the two germline ends. The DNA for the CDR3 is TGCGCCAGCGGCTGGGAGGGGTCTTCCACTGAAGCTTTCTTT. As protein: CASGWEGSSTEAFF.

This chain uses TRBV29-1 with TRBJ2-7; TRBD2 aligns across 8 bases. V lost 7 bases to trimming and J lost 7 bases; unmatched junction nucleotides: 21. The CDR3 is 16 amino acids. Germline V gene sequence: CDR1 SQVTM, CDR2 ANQGSEA. The CDR3 coding sequence is TGCAGCGCCAACCTAGCGGGTCGCCCTAGACAGAGTGAGCAGTACTTC. Translated: CSANLAGRPRQSEQYF.

V usage is TRBV2 and J usage is TRBJ2-7, with 10 bases that match TRBD1. The trim removed 5 bases at V and 3 bases at J, leaving 7 bases unmatched. The germline CDR1 and CDR2 sequences are SNHLY and FYNNEI. The CDR3 covers 15 residues. The CDR3 bases are TGTGCCAGCAGTATAGGACAGGGGGGAAACTACGAGCAGTACTTC. It is translated as CASSIGQGGNYEQYF.

This chain connects TRBV7-9 to TRBJ2-7, with 12 bases that match TRBD2. CDR1 and CDR2 (germline): SEHNR, FQNEAQ (reference sequence). V was pared by 6 bases and J by 6 bases, with 15 bases of the junction left unmatched. The CDR3 runs to 17 residues. The CDR3 bases are TGTGCCAGCAGGGGATTACTAGCGGGAGGAGTAGCGGGCGAGCAGTACTTC. Its translation: CASRGLLAGGVAGEQYF.